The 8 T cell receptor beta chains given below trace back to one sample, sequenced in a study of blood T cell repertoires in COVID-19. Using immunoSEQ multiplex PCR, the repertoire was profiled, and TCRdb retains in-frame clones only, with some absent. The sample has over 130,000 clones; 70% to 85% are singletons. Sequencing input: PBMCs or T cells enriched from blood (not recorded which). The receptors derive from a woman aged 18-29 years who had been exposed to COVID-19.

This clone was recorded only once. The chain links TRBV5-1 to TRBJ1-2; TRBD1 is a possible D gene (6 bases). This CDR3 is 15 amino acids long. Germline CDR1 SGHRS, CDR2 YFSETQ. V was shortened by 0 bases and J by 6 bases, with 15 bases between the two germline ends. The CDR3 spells CASSLGGGFGDGYTF. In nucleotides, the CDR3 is TGCGCCAGCAGCTTGGGTGGGGGCTTTGGCGATGGCTACACCTTC.

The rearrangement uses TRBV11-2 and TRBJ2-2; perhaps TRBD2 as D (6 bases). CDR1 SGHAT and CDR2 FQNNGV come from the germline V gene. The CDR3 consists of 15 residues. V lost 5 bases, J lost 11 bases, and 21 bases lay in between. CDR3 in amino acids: CASSLWGEPSVELFF. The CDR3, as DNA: TGTGCCAGCAGCCTTTGGGGGGAACCCTCAGTAGAGCTGTTTTTT.

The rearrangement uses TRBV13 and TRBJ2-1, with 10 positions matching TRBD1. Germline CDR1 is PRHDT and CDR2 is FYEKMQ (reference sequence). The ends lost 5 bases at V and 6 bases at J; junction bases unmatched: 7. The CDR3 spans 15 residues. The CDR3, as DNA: TGTGCCAGCAGCACGCGGGACAGGGGTGGCAATGAGCAGTTCTTC. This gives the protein CASSTRDRGGNEQFF. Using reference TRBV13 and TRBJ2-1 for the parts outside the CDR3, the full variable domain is AAGVIQSPRHLIKEKRETATLKCYPIPRHDTVYWYQQGPGQDPQFLISFYEKMQSDKGSIPDRFSAQQFSDYHSELNMSSLELGDSALYFCASSTRDRGGNEQFFGPGTRLTVL.

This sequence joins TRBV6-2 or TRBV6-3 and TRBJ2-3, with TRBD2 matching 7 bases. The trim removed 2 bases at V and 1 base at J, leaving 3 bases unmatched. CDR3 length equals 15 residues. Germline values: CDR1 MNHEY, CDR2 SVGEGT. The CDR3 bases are TGTGCCAGCAGTTACGGGGGGGGTGGCACAGATACGCAGTATTTT. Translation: CASSYGGGGTDTQYF.

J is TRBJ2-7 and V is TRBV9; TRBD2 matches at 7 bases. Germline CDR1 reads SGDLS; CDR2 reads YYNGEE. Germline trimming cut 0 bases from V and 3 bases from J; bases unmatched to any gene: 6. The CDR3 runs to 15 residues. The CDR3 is CASSVAAGDNYEQYF. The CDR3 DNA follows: TGTGCCAGCAGCGTAGCGGCGGGAGACAACTACGAGCAGTACTTC.

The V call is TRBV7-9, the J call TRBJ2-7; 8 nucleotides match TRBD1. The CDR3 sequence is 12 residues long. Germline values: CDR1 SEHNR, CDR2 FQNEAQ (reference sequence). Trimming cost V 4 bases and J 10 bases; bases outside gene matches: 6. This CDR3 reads CASSWDRLVQYF. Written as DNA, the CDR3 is TGTGCCAGCAGCTGGGACAGGCTCGTCCAGTACTTC.

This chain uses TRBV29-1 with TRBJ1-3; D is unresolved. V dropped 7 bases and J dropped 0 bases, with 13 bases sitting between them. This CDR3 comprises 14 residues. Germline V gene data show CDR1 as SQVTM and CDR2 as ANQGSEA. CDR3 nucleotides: TGCAGCGCTCGGCCAGGTTACTCTGGAAACACCATATATTTT. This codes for CSARPGYSGNTIYF.

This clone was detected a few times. The CDR3 sequence: CASSARTQRNTIYF. In DNA, the CDR3 is TGTGCCAGCAGCGCACGGACTCAAAGAAACACCATATATTTT. This chain joins TRBV4-2 and TRBJ1-3; D gene uncertain. Between the trimmed V and J ends, which lost 5 bases and 5 bases, there was a span of 13 bases. The germline V gene encodes CDR1 LGHNA and CDR2 YNFKEQ. This CDR3 spans 14 amino acids.